These 32 T cell receptor beta chains were all obtained from the same sample, sequenced in a study of cytomegalovirus exposure and HLA in healthy donors. 60 Vbeta and 13 Jbeta primers were used in PCR. The method was immunoSEQ multiplex PCR; TCRdb's version includes in-frame clones alone and lacks a portion of them. This sample's clone table lists about 39,000 clones. Sample: PBMCs. Every receptor here comes from a woman in her twenties or thirties in good health and CMV-seropositive.

The chain couples TRBV14 to TRBJ2-7, with 8 bases matching TRBD2. The germline CDR1 and CDR2 sequences are SGHDN and FVKESK. Trimming removed 0 bases from V and 4 bases from J; junction bases left unmatched: 5. The CDR3 loop spans 15 amino acids. In nucleotides, the CDR3 is TGTGCCAGCAGCCAAGACGGGGGGGGGTTATACGAGCAGTACTTC. This sequence encodes CASSQDGGGLYEQYF.

The chain employs TRBV5-4 and TRBJ2-3, with 10 nucleotides matching TRBD2. The CDR3 contains 14 residues. Germline V CDR1 and CDR2: SGHNT, YYREEE (reference sequence). The J segment lost 5 bases and the V segment lost 0 bases, leaving 0 bases of the junction unmatched. The CDR3: CASSLASGGDTQYF. As DNA, the CDR3 is TGTGCCAGCAGCTTGGCTAGCGGGGGAGATACGCAGTATTTT.

The rearrangement uses TRBV28 and TRBJ1-2, with 11 bases fitting TRBD1. Trimming at V came to 6 bases and at J to 6 bases, leaving 6 bases not matched to a gene. Germline lookup yields CDR1 MDHEN and CDR2 SYDVKM. The CDR3 spans 14 residues. The CDR3 DNA reads TGTGCCAGCAGCCTACCGGGACAGGGGGATGGCTACACCTTC. Its translation is CASSLPGQGDGYTF.

The rearrangement uses TRBV28 and TRBJ2-7; D perhaps matches TRBD2 (5 bases). The CDR3 consists of 13 residues. V was cut by 3 bases and J by 3 bases, with 9 bases left in between. Germline CDR1 MDHEN, CDR2 SYDVKM. CDR3 protein: CASSFGEIYEQYF. DNA for the CDR3: TGTGCCAGCAGTTTCGGGGAGATCTACGAGCAGTACTTC. Full variable domain (rest looked up from reference TRBV28 and TRBJ2-7): DVKVTQSSRYLVKRTGEKVFLECVQDMDHENMFWYRQDPGLGLRLIYFSYDVKMKEKGDIPEGYSVSREKKERFSLILESASTNQTSMYLCASSFGEIYEQYFGPGTRLTVT.

The chain has TRBV28 and TRBJ1-4, with TRBD1 matching 7 bases. The germline gives CDR1 MDHEN, CDR2 SYDVKM. This CDR3 region has 13 residues. Unmatched junction bases numbered 6, after V lost 6 bases and J lost 8 bases. In DNA form, the CDR3 reads TGTGCCAGCAGGGAGGGGGCTCGGGAAAAACTGTTTTTT. It encodes CASREGAREKLFF.

V is TRBV11-3 and J is TRBJ2-7; tentative D call: TRBD1 (7 bases). This CDR3 contains 14 residues. CDR1 and CDR2 from the germline V gene are SGHNT and YENEEA. The V gene lost 5 bases and the J gene lost 6 bases, with 17 bases spanning the gap. The DNA for the CDR3 is TGTGCCAGCAGCGTAGCCAGGGGGGCCGGCGAGCAGTACTTC. Translating gives CASSVARGAGEQYF.

V is TRBV29-1 and J is TRBJ1-2; 8 nucleotides align to TRBD1. V shed 7 bases and J 0 bases; nucleotides not matched to a gene: 4. This CDR3 has 13 amino acids. Germline V lookup: CDR1 SQVTM, CDR2 ANQGSEA. The CDR3 region has the DNA TGCAGCGCCGACAGGGGAGCTAACTATGGCTACACCTTC. It translates to CSADRGANYGYTF.

This chain connects TRBV5-5 to TRBJ1-1, with D possibly being TRBD1 (5 bases). The germline gives CDR1 SGHKS, CDR2 YYEKEE (reference sequence). Trimming pared 0 bases from V and 0 bases from J, leaving 6 bases between. CDR3 length: 14 amino acids. The CDR3 sequence is CASSLGQMNTEAFF. CDR3 DNA: TGTGCCAGCAGCTTGGGACAGATGAACACTGAAGCTTTCTTT.

This chain uses TRBV28 with TRBJ2-1; 12 bases line up with TRBD1. J gave up 3 bases and V 3 bases, and 6 bases lay outside the gene matches. The CDR3 loop spans 17 amino acids. Per the germline V gene, CDR1 is MDHEN and CDR2 is SYDVKM. As DNA, the CDR3 is TGTGCCAGCAGTTTGCCGGGACAGGGGGCTTTCTACAATGAGCAGTTCTTC. Translated, it gives CASSLPGQGAFYNEQFF.

The CDR3 bases are TGCGCCAGCAGCGCGGACCCCATAACAGGAATTGGAAACACCATATATTTT. Its translation is CASSADPITGIGNTIYF. The rearrangement links TRBV5-1 to TRBJ1-3, with D perhaps matching TRBD1 (5 bases). The CDR3 has 17 residues. Trimming shortened V by 4 bases and J by 3 bases, and 20 bases separated the two germline ends. Germline V lookup: CDR1 SGHRS, CDR2 YFSETQ.

The chain links TRBV29-1 to TRBJ1-1, with TRBD1 identical over 7 bases. This CDR3 comprises 13 residues. V dropped 6 bases and J dropped 10; count of bases not matched to a gene: 14. Germline V lookup: CDR1 SQVTM, CDR2 ANQGSEA. The CDR3: CSVVSRQGGIAFF. The CDR3 DNA is TGCAGCGTGGTATCCCGACAGGGAGGCATAGCTTTCTTT.

This chain connects TRBV6-5 to TRBJ1-1; 8 positions match TRBD1. The V gene end was trimmed by 5 bases and the J gene end by 2 bases; junction bases not matched to a gene: 7. CDR1 and CDR2 from the germline V gene are MNHEY and SVGAGI. The CDR3 is made up of 15 amino acids. As DNA, the CDR3 is TGTGCCAGCAGTCCCCGGGACAGGCTTAACACTGAAGCTTTCTTT. It yields the protein CASSPRDRLNTEAFF.

The chain couples TRBV10-1 to TRBJ1-3; perhaps TRBD1 as D (5 bases). Germline V gene sequence: CDR1 WNHNN, CDR2 SYGVQD (reference sequence). The CDR3 contains 15 residues. V was shortened by 6 bases and J by 4 bases, with 16 bases between the two germline ends. CDR3 DNA: TGCGCCAGCAGAGAACAGGTGAATGCGGGAAACACCATATATTTT. It specifies CASREQVNAGNTIYF.

The chain has TRBV13 and TRBJ2-7; maybe TRBD1 (7 bases). The germline V and J ends were trimmed by 5 bases and 6 bases, with 23 bases remaining between them. Germline CDR1 PRHDT, CDR2 FYEKMQ (reference sequence). The CDR3 is 16 residues long. Here the CDR3 DNA reads TGTGCCAGCAGCGTTAACCAGGGGGAGGCCCGAGGCGAGCAGTACTTC. Protein sequence: CASSVNQGEARGEQYF.

V is TRBV19 and J is TRBJ1-2, with D perhaps matching TRBD1 (6 bases). V lost 6 bases and J 2 bases, leaving 13 bases between the germline ends. CDR1 LNHDA and CDR2 SQIVND come from the germline V gene (reference sequence). The CDR3 is 14 residues long. The CDR3 reads CASSILTGNYGYTF. The CDR3 DNA reads TGTGCCAGTAGCATCCTAACAGGGAACTATGGCTACACCTTC.

The chain couples TRBV5-1 to TRBJ2-1; the match to TRBD1 covers 8 bases. The ends lost 7 bases at V and 7 bases at J; junction bases unmatched: 7. Germline lookup yields CDR1 SGHRS and CDR2 YFSETQ. This CDR3 spans 13 amino acids. The CDR3 nucleotides read TGCGCCAGCCAAATGCAGGGGGCGAATGAGCAGTTCTTC. This sequence encodes CASQMQGANEQFF.

The chain couples TRBV5-1 to TRBJ1-1, with D uncertain. Deletions cut 4 bases from V and 4 bases from J, with 14 bases between. Germline CDR1 reads SGHRS; CDR2 reads YFSETQ. The CDR3 extends over 14 amino acids. The CDR3 nucleotides read TGCGCCAGCAGCCCTGATAGTGGGCGCACTGAAGCTTTCTTT. Translating it yields CASSPDSGRTEAFF. Drawing the rest from reference TRBV5-1 and TRBJ1-1, the complete variable domain is KAGVTQTPRYLIKTRGQQVTLSCSPISGHRSVSWYQQTPGQGLQFLFEYFSETQRNKGNFPGRFSGRQFSNSRSEMNVSTLELGDSALYLCASSPDSGRTEAFFGQGTRLTVV.

The chain combines TRBV7-9 with TRBJ1-2; 7 bases are a match to TRBD1. Germline V gives CDR1 SEHNR, CDR2 FQNEAQ (reference sequence). Losses at the gene ends were 5 bases for V and 3 bases for J; bases not matched to a gene: 12. The CDR3 loop spans 16 amino acids. CDR3 amino acids: CASSPGRGTDYYGYTF. The CDR3, as DNA: TGTGCCAGCAGCCCCGGTCGGGGGACAGACTACTATGGCTACACCTTC.

The V call is TRBV7-9, the J call TRBJ2-1; 12 positions match TRBD2. The CDR3 has 18 residues. J lost 2 bases, V lost 1 base, and 6 bases had no gene match. Germline CDR1 and CDR2: SEHNR and FQNEAQ (reference sequence). Written as DNA, the CDR3 is TGTGCCAGCAGCTTAGGACTAGCGGGGGCTGCGGCCTACAATGAGCAGTTCTTC. Amino acid sequence: CASSLGLAGAAAYNEQFF.

This chain connects TRBV5-4 to TRBJ2-5; possibly TRBD1 for D (5 bases). Trimming removed 0 bases from V and 5 bases from J, with 14 bases in between. Germline values: CDR1 SGHNT, CDR2 YYREEE (reference sequence). This CDR3 has 15 residues. CDR3 loop: CASSLAQGSRETQYF. The CDR3 bases are TGTGCCAGCAGCTTGGCGCAGGGAAGTAGGGAGACCCAGTACTTC.

The rearrangement joins TRBV20-1 to TRBJ1-1; 7 nucleotides agree with TRBD1. Looked up from germline, CDR1 is DFQATT and CDR2 is SNEGSKA (reference sequence). The CDR3 has 11 amino acids. With 6 bases clipped from V and 11 bases from J, the junction kept 9 bases outside the gene matches. The CDR3, as DNA: TGCAGTGCCCCAAGGGGGCTCTTGGCTTTCTTT. The encoded protein is CSAPRGLLAFF.

A word on this clone: Because the CDR3 is missing its conserved closing phenylalanine or tryptophan, this is likely a read error. No DNA is shown, since the ends of the CDR3 on it are uncertain; the CDR3 is the one TCRdb lists. This chain joins TRBV23-1 and TRBJ1-4; the table's TRBD1 call for D was not verified on the DNA. Being an ORF, TRBV23-1 has a function that is uncertain. Termini included, the CDR3 measures 13 amino acids. CDR3 in amino acids: CASSQWDGQGRPV.

This chain uses TRBV5-1 with TRBJ1-1, with D maybe TRBD1 (5 bases). Trimming took 0 bases from V and 0 from J, leaving 6 bases between them. This CDR3 has 14 amino acids. Germline V gives CDR1 SGHRS, CDR2 YFSETQ. Here the CDR3 DNA reads TGCGCCAGCAGCTTGGGACAGATGAACACTGAAGCTTTCTTT. This codes for CASSLGQMNTEAFF.

V gene TRBV7-8 combines with J gene TRBJ1-5; a weak D match, TRBD1 (6 bases). V dropped 4 bases and J dropped 2 bases, with 9 bases sitting between them. Germline loops: CDR1 SGHVS, CDR2 FQNEAQ. This CDR3 spans 14 amino acids. This CDR3 reads CASSSDSGNQPQHF. The CDR3 DNA reads as TGTGCCAGCAGCTCGGACAGCGGCAATCAGCCCCAGCATTTT. Full variable domain (remainder filled in from reference TRBV7-8 and TRBJ1-5): GAGVSQSPRYKVAKRGQDVALRCDPISGHVSLFWYQQALGQGPEFLTYFQNEAQLDKSGLPSDRFFAERPEGSVSTLKIQRTQQEDSAVYLCASSSDSGNQPQHFGDGTRLSIL.

This chain links TRBV19 with TRBJ1-5; D is undetermined. From germline, CDR1 is LNHDA and CDR2 SQIVND (reference sequence). V dropped 5 bases and J dropped 6 bases, with 11 bases sitting between them. There are 13 residues in the CDR3. The CDR3 DNA sequence: TGTGCCAGTAGTGACGCGGGCCTTCAGCCCCAGCATTTT. This gives the protein CASSDAGLQPQHF.

This chain links TRBV30 with TRBJ2-2; TRBD1 agrees at 8 bases. The CDR3 is 13 amino acids. Germline V gene sequence: CDR1 GTSNPN, CDR2 SVGIG (reference sequence). The V and J ends lost 3 bases and 6 bases, in that order; junction bases with no gene match: 3. CDR3 sequence: CAWRWTGSGELFF. The CDR3 coding sequence is TGTGCCTGGAGATGGACAGGGTCCGGGGAGCTGTTTTTT.

The rearrangement links TRBV5-6 to TRBJ2-7, with 8 bases fitting TRBD1. V lost 4 bases and J lost 5; bases outside the gene matches: 8. Germline V gene lookup returns CDR1 SGHDT and CDR2 YYEEEE. The CDR3 totals 14 residues. Here the CDR3 reads CASSPDRVQDEQYF. In DNA form, the CDR3 reads TGTGCCAGCAGCCCGGACAGGGTCCAGGACGAGCAGTACTTC. The variable domain in full, with the rest retrieved from reference TRBV5-6 and TRBJ2-7, is DAGVTQSPTHLIKTRGQQVTLRCSPKSGHDTVSWYQQALGQGPQFIFQYYEEEERQRGNFPDRFSGHQFPNYSSELNVNALLLGDSALYLCASSPDRVQDEQYFGPGTRLTVT.

The chain couples TRBV10-3 to TRBJ1-2, with D maybe TRBD1 (5 bases). From germline, CDR1 is ENHRY and CDR2 SYGVKD. The CDR3 has 14 amino acids. The V gene lost 3 bases and the J gene lost 3 bases, with 11 bases spanning the gap. The CDR3 DNA is TGTGCCATCAGTGATCTCTGGGGGGACTATGGCTACACCTTC. The encoded protein is CAISDLWGDYGYTF.

The V and J genes are TRBV11-2 and TRBJ2-2; a possible D gene is TRBD2 (5 bases). Germline V gives CDR1 SGHAT, CDR2 FQNNGV. CDR3 length equals 15 residues. Trimming removed 1 base from V and 6 bases from J, with 12 bases in between. The CDR3 loop is CASSLGRGMAGELFF. CDR3 in DNA: TGTGCCAGCAGCTTAGGACGGGGAATGGCCGGGGAGCTGTTTTTT.

The rearrangement joins TRBV28 to TRBJ2-7; D gene ambiguous. Germline V CDR1 and CDR2: MDHEN, SYDVKM. The CDR3 is made up of 12 amino acids. The germline V and J ends were trimmed by 2 bases and 4 bases, with 6 bases remaining between them. The CDR3 DNA reads as TGTGCCAGCAGTTTAGCGGATTACGAGCAGTACTTC. Translating gives CASSLADYEQYF.

This CDR3 reads CASSLLEQGSPLHF. The CDR3 coding sequence is TGTGCCAGCAGCCTACTTGAGCAGGGGTCACCCCTCCACTTT. This chain connects TRBV7-6 to TRBJ1-6, with a weak D call TRBD1 (6 bases). The CDR3 spans 14 residues. V was cut by 5 bases and J by 10 bases, with 15 bases left in between. Germline assignment: CDR1 SGHVS and CDR2 FNYEAQ.

The chain combines TRBV5-1 with TRBJ2-1, with TRBD1 matching 8 bases. The V gene end was trimmed by 7 bases and the J gene end by 3 bases; junction bases not matched to a gene: 12. The germline V gene has CDR1 SGHRS and CDR2 YFSETQ. The CDR3 runs to 16 residues. The CDR3 reads CASGPLSGQGYNEQFF. CDR3 nucleotides: TGCGCCAGCGGCCCCCTGTCCGGACAGGGCTACAATGAGCAGTTCTTC.